This T cell receptor beta chain was obtained from a study of OX40 agonist ivuxolimab in advanced cancers. Overall study context: Given to patients was ivuxolimab, an agonistic anti-OX40 (CD134) antibody.

Clones were read by immunoSEQ multiplex PCR, and TCRdb kept only the in-frame ones, dropping some. The table shows roughly 68,000 clones, with roughly 80% occurring only once. Study findings and constraints: At doses 0.1 to 3.0 mg/kg, CD4+ and CD8+ clones expanded. Clonal expansion in partial responders at 0.1-3.0 mg/kg ranked among the lowest. Expanded clones were, on average, more numerous in CD8+ T cells than in CD4+.

In the case of this clone: Its target is not known.

V was clipped by 5 bases and J by 5 bases; unmatched bases: 3. Germline V gene sequence: CDR1 SEHNR, CDR2 FQNEAQ (reference sequence). The CDR3 totals 14 residues. This specimen was CD4+ or CD8+ T cells sorted from blood, taken in a trial of the OX40 agonist ivuxolimab. The chain employs TRBV7-9 and TRBJ2-5, with 12 bases matching TRBD2. This clonotype originated in an adult with an advanced solid tumor such as melanoma, head and neck, liver or kidney cancer. The CDR3 sequence: CASSPGTSGETQYF. CDR3 coding DNA: TGTGCCAGCAGCCCGGGGACTAGCGGGGAGACCCAGTACTTC.